This passage covers 14 T cell receptor beta chains from one sample sequenced in a study of B cell selection in AIRE deficiency. Some clones are missing from TCRdb's copy, which holds only in-frame ones; the method was immunoSEQ multiplex PCR. The sample records tens of thousands of clones, about 94% being singletons. Sorted regulatory T cells were CD4-positive, CD25-high and CD127-low or negative. The source material was Tregs sorted from PBMCs. The origin of the receptors is a human donor with AIRE deficiency.

The V and J genes are TRBV5-6 and TRBJ2-1, with a tentative D call TRBD2 (6 bases). V was trimmed by 1 base and J by 5 bases, leaving 19 bases between them. This CDR3 has 17 amino acids. The germline V gene has CDR1 SGHDT and CDR2 YYEEEE. CDR3 DNA: TGTGCCAGCAGCTTGAAATGGAGTCCCGGGGGACACAATGAGCAGTTCTTC. Translated: CASSLKWSPGGHNEQFF.

The V gene is TRBV28, the J gene TRBJ1-1; 8 bases align to TRBD1. CDR1 is MDHEN, CDR2 SYDVKM, per germline. Trimming took 4 bases from V and 1 from J; bases not matched to a gene: 2. This CDR3 has 14 residues. CDR3 region: CASSSTGGNTEAFF. Written as DNA, the CDR3 is TGTGCCAGCAGTTCCACAGGGGGGAACACTGAAGCTTTCTTT.

This rearrangement joins TRBV30 to TRBJ1-3, with D unclear. The V gene lost 0 bases and the J gene lost 8 bases, with 17 bases spanning the gap. CDR1 and CDR2 from the germline V gene are GTSNPN and SVGIG (reference sequence). CDR3 size: 15 residues. CDR3 region: CAWSVSITVGYTIYF. The CDR3 DNA is TGTGCCTGGAGTGTGTCTATCACGGTTGGGTACACCATATATTTT.

This rearrangement joins TRBV15 to TRBJ2-2; 8 bases fit TRBD2. Trimming removed 5 bases from V and 6 bases from J; junction bases left unmatched: 11. The CDR3 covers 16 residues. CDR1 LNHNV and CDR2 YYDKDF come from the germline V gene (reference sequence). The CDR3 sequence: CATSRAGRVGAGELFF. In DNA form, the CDR3 reads TGTGCCACCAGCCGAGCCGGGAGGGTTGGGGCCGGGGAGCTGTTTTTT.

The chain recombines TRBV11-3 with TRBJ2-7, with D hard to call. Trimming stripped 4 bases from V and 1 base from J, with 14 bases between. Germline assignment: CDR1 SGHNT and CDR2 YENEEA. The length of the CDR3 is 15 residues. This chain's CDR3 is CASSSYRGGSYEQYF. The DNA for the CDR3 is TGTGCCAGCAGCTCCTACCGCGGCGGTTCCTACGAGCAGTACTTC.

The chain recombines TRBV28 with TRBJ1-5; D ambiguous. V was clipped by 6 bases and J by 1 base, with 16 bases between them. The V gene's germline CDR1 is MDHEN and CDR2 SYDVKM. The CDR3 is 16 amino acids. CDR3 DNA: TGTGCCAGCAGGTACGGAGGAGCGGCCAGCAATCAGCCCCAGCATTTT. It translates to CASRYGGAASNQPQHF.

The DNA of the CDR3 is TGTGCCAGCAGCCGGACAGGGCGAAACTACTACGAGCAGTACTTC. Its protein product is CASSRTGRNYYEQYF. The gene calls are TRBV11-3 and TRBJ2-7, with 8 positions matching TRBD1. The J segment lost 3 bases and the V segment lost 5 bases, leaving 9 bases of the junction unmatched. The CDR3 contains 15 residues. Germline CDR1 and CDR2: SGHNT and YENEEA.

This chain joins TRBV27 and TRBJ1-5, with 8 bases fitting TRBD1. Unmatched junction bases numbered 10, after V lost 5 bases and J lost 7 bases. The CDR3 sequence is 15 residues long. CDR1 is MNHEY, CDR2 SMNVEV, per germline (reference sequence). CDR3 nucleotides: TGTGCCAGCAGTGCTGCAGGGGGCGTAGGGCAGCCCCAGCATTTT. Translating it yields CASSAAGGVGQPQHF.

The chain combines TRBV7-9 with TRBJ1-2; D remains unclear. This CDR3 is 13 amino acids long. CDR1 SEHNR and CDR2 FQNEAQ come from the germline V gene (reference sequence). Trimming removed 3 bases at V and 8 bases at J, with 13 bases between. CDR3 sequence: CASSFVLGHGYTF. In DNA, the CDR3 is TGTGCCAGCAGCTTCGTCCTCGGGCACGGCTACACCTTC.

This rearrangement joins TRBV28 to TRBJ2-3; TRBD2 agrees at 10 bases. After removal of 6 bases from V and 5 bases from J, the junction contained 8 bases not matched to a gene. The CDR3 length is 15 residues. Germline CDR1 MDHEN, CDR2 SYDVKM. The CDR3 coding sequence is TGTGCCAGCAGCTCCGATCCTAGCGGGAGAGATACGCAGTATTTT. Protein product: CASSSDPSGRDTQYF.

This sequence joins TRBV19 and TRBJ1-2; TRBD1 might be the D (6 bases). The germline CDR1 and CDR2 sequences are LNHDA and SQIVND (reference sequence). The CDR3 length is 15 residues. V was trimmed by 6 bases and J by 7 bases, leaving 21 bases between them. The CDR3 DNA follows: TGTGCCAGTAGGTCCTCCGCTACGGGGGCGCGTGGCTACACCTTC. It is translated as CASRSSATGARGYTF.

The rearrangement joins TRBV12-5 to TRBJ2-3, with a possible D match to TRBD2 (7 bases). The CDR3 sequence is 17 residues long. Trimming took 0 bases from V and 2 from J, leaving 15 bases between them. The germline V gene encodes CDR1 LGHNT and CDR2 FRNRAP. The CDR3 here is CASGLVGGGLYTDTQYF. The CDR3 nucleotides are TGTGCTAGTGGTTTGGTAGGGGGGGGGCTGTACACAGATACGCAGTATTTT.

The chain combines TRBV5-1 with TRBJ2-5; 14 nucleotides align to TRBD2. This CDR3 spans 16 amino acids. CDR1 SGHRS and CDR2 YFSETQ come from the germline V gene. The junction had 9 bases not matched to a gene; V was cut back by 6 bases and J by 5 bases. CDR3 sequence: CASKSRLAGGLETQYF. CDR3 sequence (DNA): TGCGCCAGCAAATCGAGACTAGCGGGAGGGCTGGAGACCCAGTACTTC.

V is TRBV11-2 and J is TRBJ2-7, with D hard to call. This CDR3 comprises 13 residues. Trimming stripped 5 bases from V and 4 bases from J, with 12 bases between. Germline V CDR1 and CDR2: SGHAT, FQNNGV. DNA of the CDR3: TGTGCCAGCAGCCCCCTACAGCCATACGAGCAGTACTTC. This encodes CASSPLQPYEQYF. Full variable domain (outside the CDR3, taken from reference TRBV11-2 and TRBJ2-7): EAGVAQSPRYKIIEKRQSVAFWCNPISGHATLYWYQQILGQGPKLLIQFQNNGVVDDSQLPKDRFSAERLKGVDSTLKIQPAKLEDSAVYLCASSPLQPYEQYFGPGTRLTVT.